This T cell receptor beta chain was retrieved from a study of CD8 T cells in Susac syndrome. With V trimmed by 6 bases and J by 5 bases, 6 bases remained unmatched. The CDR3 length is 15 residues. Random hexamers were used to reverse transcribe an amount of roughly 0.45 to 1 ug RNA. MiXCR was run by TCRdb on the immunoSEQ multiplex PCR reads, yielding one entry per CDR3 protein. The sample contains roughly 200,000 distinct CDR3 sequences, 85% to 95% of which appear only once. J is TRBJ2-2 and V is TRBV12-3 or TRBV12-4; 10 nucleotides line up with TRBD1. The source of this sequence is a human donor with multiple sclerosis. The sequencing input was CD4+ T cells from PBMCs. CDR3 coding DNA: TGTGCCAGCAGCCCGACAGGGGGCGCGACCGGGGAGCTGTTTTTT. Translating it yields CASSPTGGATGELFF.